This T cell receptor beta chain derives from a study of graft-versus-host responses after intestinal transplantation. Study-wide background: In this cohort, recipients had multivisceral, liver-intestinal, or isolated intestinal transplants. All recipients got anti-thymocyte globulin induction, then tacrolimus and steroids for approximately 3 years. The study, taken as a whole, reports: Clonal ratios of graft-versus-host to host-versus-graft in allografts were high for patients exhibiting graft-donor T cell macrochimerism. Detection of GvH clones occurred in recipient marrow, and some had their first appearance in ileum or blood.

Profiling relied on immunoSEQ multiplex PCR, and the TCRdb table lists in-frame clones only, not all of them. This sample has tens of thousands of clones, with 82% found just once. As for this clone: The target antigen is unknown.

CDR3 length: 13 amino acids. Trimming pared 4 bases from V and 6 bases from J, leaving 10 bases between. Germline V lookup: CDR1 SGHVS, CDR2 FQNEAQ. The sample in question was unstimulated CD8+ T cells sorted from spleen or lymph node cells, obtained before transplant. This TCR came from a human donor who was the organ donor for an intestinal transplant. The rearrangement joins TRBV7-8 to TRBJ2-1; D perhaps matches TRBD1 (6 bases). The CDR3 DNA follows: TGTGCCAGCAGCTCTCAACAGGGCAATGAGCAGTTCTTC. Its translation: CASSSQQGNEQFF.